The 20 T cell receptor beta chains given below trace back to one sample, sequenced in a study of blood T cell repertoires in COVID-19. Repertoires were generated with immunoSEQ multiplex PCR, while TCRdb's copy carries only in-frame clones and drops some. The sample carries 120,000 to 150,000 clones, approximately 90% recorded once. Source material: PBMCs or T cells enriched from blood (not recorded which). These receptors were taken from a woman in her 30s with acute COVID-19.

CDR3 nucleotides: TGTGCCTGCCGGGGGGTGAATCAGCCCCAGCATTTT. Translating it yields CACRGVNQPQHF. The J gene is TRBJ1-5, the V gene TRBV30; possible D gene TRBD1, 5 bases. The CDR3 has 12 residues. V gave up 6 bases and J gave up 4 bases, with 10 bases separating them. Looked up from germline, CDR1 is GTSNPN and CDR2 is SVGIG (reference sequence).

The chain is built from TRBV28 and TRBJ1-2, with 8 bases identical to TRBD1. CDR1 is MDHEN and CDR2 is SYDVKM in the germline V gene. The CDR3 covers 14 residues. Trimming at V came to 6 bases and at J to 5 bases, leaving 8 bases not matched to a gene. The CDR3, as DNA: TGTGCCAGCAGCTACCTGGACAGGGAGTATGGCTACACCTTC. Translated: CASSYLDREYGYTF.

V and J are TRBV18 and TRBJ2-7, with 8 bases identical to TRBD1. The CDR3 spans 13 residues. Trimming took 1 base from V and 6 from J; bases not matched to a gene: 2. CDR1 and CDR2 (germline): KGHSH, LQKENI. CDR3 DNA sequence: TGTGCCAGCTCACCACTCGACAGGGGCGAGCAGTACTTC. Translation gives CASSPLDRGEQYF.

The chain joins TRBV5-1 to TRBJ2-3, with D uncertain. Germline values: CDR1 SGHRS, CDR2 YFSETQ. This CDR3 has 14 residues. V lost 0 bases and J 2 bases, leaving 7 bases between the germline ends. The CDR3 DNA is TGCGCCAGCAGCTTGGGGCAGGACACAGATACGCAGTATTTT. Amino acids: CASSLGQDTDTQYF. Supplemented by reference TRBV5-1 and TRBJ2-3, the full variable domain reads KAGVTQTPRYLIKTRGQQVTLSCSPISGHRSVSWYQQTPGQGLQFLFEYFSETQRNKGNFPGRFSGRQFSNSRSEMNVSTLELGDSALYLCASSLGQDTDTQYFGPGTRLTVL.

In nucleotides, the CDR3 is TGTGCCAGCAGTCCGCGGGGGGGGCAACAGCCCCAGCATTTT. It codes for CASSPRGGQQPQHF. The V call is TRBV27, the J call TRBJ1-5; perhaps TRBD1 as D (6 bases). Germline CDR1 MNHEY, CDR2 SMNVEV (reference sequence). The CDR3 runs to 14 residues. With 5 bases removed from V and 7 bases from J, the gap between germline ends came to 15 bases.

CDR3 region: CATSQRTSGINEQFF. DNA for the CDR3: TGTGCCACCAGCCAGAGGACTAGCGGGATAAATGAGCAGTTCTTC. The chain recombines TRBV15 with TRBJ2-1, with 12 bases aligning to TRBD2. Germline V gene data show CDR1 as LNHNV and CDR2 as YYDKDF (reference sequence). With V trimmed by 5 bases and J by 7 bases, 6 bases remained unmatched. The CDR3 is 15 residues long.

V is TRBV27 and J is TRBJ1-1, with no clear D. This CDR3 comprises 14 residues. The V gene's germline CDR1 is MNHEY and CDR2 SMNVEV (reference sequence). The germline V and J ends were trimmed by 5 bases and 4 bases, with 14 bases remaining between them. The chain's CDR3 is CASSRAGSRTEAFF. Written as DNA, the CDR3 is TGTGCCAGCAGTCGCGCGGGGAGTCGCACTGAAGCTTTCTTT.

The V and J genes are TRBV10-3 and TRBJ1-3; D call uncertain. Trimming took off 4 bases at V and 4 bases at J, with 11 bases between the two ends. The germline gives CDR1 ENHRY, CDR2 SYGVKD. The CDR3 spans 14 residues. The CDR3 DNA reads TGTGCCATCAGTGGAGTTGCTATAGGAAACACCATATATTTT. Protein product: CAISGVAIGNTIYF.

Written as DNA, the CDR3 is TGTGCCAGCAGCGTAAGGGGGAGCGGAGCCAATGAGCAGTTCTTC. Translated: CASSVRGSGANEQFF. The rearrangement uses TRBV9 and TRBJ2-1, with D possibly TRBD1 on 6 matching bases. The germline V gene has CDR1 SGDLS and CDR2 YYNGEE. Trimming took off 1 base at V and 6 bases at J, with 14 bases between the two ends. This CDR3 has 15 amino acids.

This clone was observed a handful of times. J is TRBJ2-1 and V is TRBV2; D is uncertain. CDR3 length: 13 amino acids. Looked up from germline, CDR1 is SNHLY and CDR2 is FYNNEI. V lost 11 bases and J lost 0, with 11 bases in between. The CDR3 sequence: CACRATSYNEQFF. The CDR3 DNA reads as TGTGCCTGCCGCGCTACCTCCTACAATGAGCAGTTCTTC.

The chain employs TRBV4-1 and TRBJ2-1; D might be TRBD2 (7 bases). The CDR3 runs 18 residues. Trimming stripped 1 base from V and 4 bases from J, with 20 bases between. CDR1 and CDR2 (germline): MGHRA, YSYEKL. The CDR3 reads CASSQAGAGDLLYNEQFF. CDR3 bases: TGCGCCAGCAGCCAAGCGGGGGCGGGAGACCTTCTTTACAATGAGCAGTTCTTC.

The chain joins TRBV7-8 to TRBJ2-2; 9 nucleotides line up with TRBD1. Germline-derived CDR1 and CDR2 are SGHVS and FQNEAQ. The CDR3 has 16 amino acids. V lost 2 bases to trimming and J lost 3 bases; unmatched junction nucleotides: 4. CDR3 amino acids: CASSLWTGADTGELFF. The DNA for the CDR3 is TGTGCCAGCAGCTTATGGACAGGGGCCGACACCGGGGAGCTGTTTTTT.

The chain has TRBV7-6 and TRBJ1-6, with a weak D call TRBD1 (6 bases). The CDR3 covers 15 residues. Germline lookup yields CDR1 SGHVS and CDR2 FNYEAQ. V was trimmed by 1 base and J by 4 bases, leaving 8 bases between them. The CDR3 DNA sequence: TGTGCCAGCAGCTTAGAGGGGGTTTATAATTCACCCCTCCACTTT. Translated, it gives CASSLEGVYNSPLHF.

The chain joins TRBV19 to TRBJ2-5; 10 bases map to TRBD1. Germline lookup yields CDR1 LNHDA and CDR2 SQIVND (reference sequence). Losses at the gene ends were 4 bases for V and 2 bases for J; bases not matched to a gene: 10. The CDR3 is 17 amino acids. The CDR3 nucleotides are TGTGCCAGTAGTACTTATGGGACAGGGGACGAACAAGAGACCCAGTACTTC. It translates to CASSTYGTGDEQETQYF.

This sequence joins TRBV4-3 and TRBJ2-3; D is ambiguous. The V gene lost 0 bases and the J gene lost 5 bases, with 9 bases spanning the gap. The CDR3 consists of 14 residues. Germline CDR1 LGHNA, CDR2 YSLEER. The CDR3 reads CASSQDPTIDTQYF. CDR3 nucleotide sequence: TGCGCCAGCAGCCAAGATCCTACTATAGATACGCAGTATTTT.

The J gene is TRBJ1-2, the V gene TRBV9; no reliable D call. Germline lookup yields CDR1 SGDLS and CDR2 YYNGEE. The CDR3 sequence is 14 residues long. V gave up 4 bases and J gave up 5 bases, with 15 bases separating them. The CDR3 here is CASSPRGVKYGYTF. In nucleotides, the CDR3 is TGTGCCAGCAGCCCCCGGGGAGTAAAGTATGGCTACACCTTC.

CDR3 coding DNA: TGTGCCAGCTCACCCGGACAGGGATTAGGAAATGAAAAACTGTTTTTT. It is translated as CASSPGQGLGNEKLFF. The chain carries TRBV18 and TRBJ1-4, with 8 bases matching TRBD1. Germline V gives CDR1 KGHSH, CDR2 LQKENI. Unmatched junction bases numbered 8, after V lost 3 bases and J lost 5 bases. The CDR3 extends over 16 amino acids.

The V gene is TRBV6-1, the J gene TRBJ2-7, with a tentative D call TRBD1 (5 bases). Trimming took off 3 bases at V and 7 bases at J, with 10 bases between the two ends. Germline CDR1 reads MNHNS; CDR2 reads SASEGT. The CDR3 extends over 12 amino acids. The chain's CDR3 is CASSDPQGEQYF. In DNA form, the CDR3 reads TGTGCCAGCAGTGACCCCCAGGGAGAGCAGTACTTC.

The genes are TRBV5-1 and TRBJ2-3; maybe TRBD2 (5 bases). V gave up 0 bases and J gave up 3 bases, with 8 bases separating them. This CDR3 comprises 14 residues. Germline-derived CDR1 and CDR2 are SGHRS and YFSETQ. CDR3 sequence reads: CASSLGGFTDTQYF. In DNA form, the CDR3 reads TGCGCCAGCAGCTTGGGAGGGTTTACAGATACGCAGTATTTT.

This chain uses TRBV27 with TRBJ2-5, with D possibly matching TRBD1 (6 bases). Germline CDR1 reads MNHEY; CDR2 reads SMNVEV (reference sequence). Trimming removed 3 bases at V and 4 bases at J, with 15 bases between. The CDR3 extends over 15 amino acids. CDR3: CASSFQGLELETQYF. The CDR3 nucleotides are TGTGCCAGCAGTTTTCAGGGGCTGGAGTTAGAGACCCAGTACTTC.